This T cell receptor beta chain was found in a study of blood T cell repertoires in COVID-19. Overall study context: Samples came from the United States, Italy and Spain, spanning acute and convalescent COVID-19.

How the authors handled the data: Amplification from reference gene primers served as the basis for estimated nucleated cell counts. Sequencing used immunoSEQ multiplex PCR; TCRdb keeps in-frame clones, though not all of them. From that table come the V and J calls and clone size; the DNA was used to work out D and trimming. The sample includes about 170,000 clones, around 82% seen only once; the top ten take about 1.2%. Germline CDR1 reads MNHNY; CDR2 reads SVGAGI (reference sequence). Trimming removed 0 bases at V and 6 bases at J, with 13 bases between. This CDR3 is 15 amino acids long. This sequence was found in a man aged 55 to 70 who had recovered from COVID-19. The V and J genes are TRBV6-6 and TRBJ2-3, with a possible D match to TRBD1 (6 bases). Specimen: peripheral blood. The CDR3 DNA reads TGTGCCAGCAGTTACTCGACAGGCCGTGGGGATACGCAGTATTTT. Protein: CASSYSTGRGDTQYF.